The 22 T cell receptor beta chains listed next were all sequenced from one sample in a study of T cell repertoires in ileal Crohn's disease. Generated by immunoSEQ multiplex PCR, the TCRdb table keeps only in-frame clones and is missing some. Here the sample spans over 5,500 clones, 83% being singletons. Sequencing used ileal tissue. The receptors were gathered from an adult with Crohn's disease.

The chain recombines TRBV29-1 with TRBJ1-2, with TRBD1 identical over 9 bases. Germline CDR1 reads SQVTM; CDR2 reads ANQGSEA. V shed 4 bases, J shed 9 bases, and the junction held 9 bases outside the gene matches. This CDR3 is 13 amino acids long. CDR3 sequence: CSVAGTGLGRYTF. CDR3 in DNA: TGCAGCGTTGCCGGGACAGGGTTGGGCCGCTACACCTTC.

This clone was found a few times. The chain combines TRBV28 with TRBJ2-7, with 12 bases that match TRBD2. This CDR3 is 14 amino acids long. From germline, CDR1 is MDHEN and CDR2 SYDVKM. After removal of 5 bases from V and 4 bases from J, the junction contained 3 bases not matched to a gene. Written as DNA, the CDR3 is TGTGCCAGCAGTCGACTAGCGGGAGCATACGAGCAGTACTTC. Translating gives CASSRLAGAYEQYF.

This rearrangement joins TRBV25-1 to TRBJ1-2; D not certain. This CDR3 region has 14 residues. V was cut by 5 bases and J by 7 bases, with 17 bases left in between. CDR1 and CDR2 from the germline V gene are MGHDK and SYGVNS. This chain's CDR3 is CASSSHLQTSGYTF. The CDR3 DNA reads TGTGCCAGCAGTTCCCATCTCCAGACATCTGGCTACACCTTC.

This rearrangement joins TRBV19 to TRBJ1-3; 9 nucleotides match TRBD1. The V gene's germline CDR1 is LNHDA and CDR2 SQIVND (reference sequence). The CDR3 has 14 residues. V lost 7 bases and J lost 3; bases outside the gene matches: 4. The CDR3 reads CASTPTGGGNTIYF. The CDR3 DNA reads TGTGCCAGTACCCCGACAGGGGGTGGAAACACCATATATTTT.

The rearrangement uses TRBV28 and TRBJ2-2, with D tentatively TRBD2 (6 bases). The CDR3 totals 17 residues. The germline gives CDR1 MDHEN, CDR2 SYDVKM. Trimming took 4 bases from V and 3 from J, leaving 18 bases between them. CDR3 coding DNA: TGTGCCAGCAGTTCGGGCGGGGCTAGCGCCTACACCGGGGAGCTGTTTTTT. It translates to CASSSGGASAYTGELFF.

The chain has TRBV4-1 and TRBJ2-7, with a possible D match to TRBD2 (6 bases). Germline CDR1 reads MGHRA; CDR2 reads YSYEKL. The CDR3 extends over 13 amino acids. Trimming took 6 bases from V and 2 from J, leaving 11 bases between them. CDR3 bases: TGCGCCAGCAGTAGGGACTGGACCTACGAGCAGTACTTC. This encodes CASSRDWTYEQYF.

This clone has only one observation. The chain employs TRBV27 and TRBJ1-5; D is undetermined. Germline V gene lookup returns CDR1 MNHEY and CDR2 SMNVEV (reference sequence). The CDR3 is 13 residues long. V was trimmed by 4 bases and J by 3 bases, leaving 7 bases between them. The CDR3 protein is CASSSQINQPQHF. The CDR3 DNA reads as TGTGCCAGCAGTTCCCAAATCAATCAGCCCCAGCATTTT.

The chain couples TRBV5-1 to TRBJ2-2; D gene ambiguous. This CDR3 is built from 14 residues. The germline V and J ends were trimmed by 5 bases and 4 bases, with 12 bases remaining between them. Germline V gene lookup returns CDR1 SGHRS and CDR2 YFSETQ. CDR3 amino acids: CASRNLVGTGELFF. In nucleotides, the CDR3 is TGCGCCAGCAGGAATCTAGTTGGCACCGGGGAGCTGTTTTTT.

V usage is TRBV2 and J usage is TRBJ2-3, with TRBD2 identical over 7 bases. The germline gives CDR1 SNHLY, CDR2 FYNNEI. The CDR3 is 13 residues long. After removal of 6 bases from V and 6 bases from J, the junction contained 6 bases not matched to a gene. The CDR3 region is CASRRTSADTQYF. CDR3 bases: TGTGCCAGCAGACGGACTAGTGCCGATACGCAGTATTTT.

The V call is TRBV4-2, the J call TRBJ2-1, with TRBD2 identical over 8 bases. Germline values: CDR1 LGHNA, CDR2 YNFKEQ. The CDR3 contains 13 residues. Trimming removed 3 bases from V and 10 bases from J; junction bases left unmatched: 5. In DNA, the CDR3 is TGTGCCAGCAGCCAGGGACTAGTATTGGAGCAGTTCTTC. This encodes CASSQGLVLEQFF.

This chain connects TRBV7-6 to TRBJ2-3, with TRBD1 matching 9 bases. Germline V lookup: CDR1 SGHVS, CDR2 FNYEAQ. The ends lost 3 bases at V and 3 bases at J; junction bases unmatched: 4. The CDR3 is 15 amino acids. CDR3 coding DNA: TGTGCCAGCAGCTTGGGGACAGGGAGAACAGATACGCAGTATTTT. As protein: CASSLGTGRTDTQYF. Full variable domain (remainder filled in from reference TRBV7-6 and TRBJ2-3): GAGVSQSPRYKVTKRGQDVALRCDPISGHVSLYWYRQALGQGPEFLTYFNYEAQQDKSGLPNDRFSAERPEGSISTLTIQRTEQRDSAMYRCASSLGTGRTDTQYFGPGTRLTVL.

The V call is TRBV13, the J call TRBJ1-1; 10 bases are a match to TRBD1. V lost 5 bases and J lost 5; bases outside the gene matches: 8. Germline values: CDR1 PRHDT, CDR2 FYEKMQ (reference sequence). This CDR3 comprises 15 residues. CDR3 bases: TGTGCCAGCAGCACTAGGACAGGGGGAAGGACTGAAGCTTTCTTT. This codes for CASSTRTGGRTEAFF.

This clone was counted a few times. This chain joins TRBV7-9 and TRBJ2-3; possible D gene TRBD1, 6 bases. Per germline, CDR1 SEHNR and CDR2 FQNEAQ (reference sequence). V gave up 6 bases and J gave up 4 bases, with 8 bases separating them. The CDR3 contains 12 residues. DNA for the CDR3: TGTGCCAGCAGATCAGGGGCAGATACGCAGTATTTT. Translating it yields CASRSGADTQYF.

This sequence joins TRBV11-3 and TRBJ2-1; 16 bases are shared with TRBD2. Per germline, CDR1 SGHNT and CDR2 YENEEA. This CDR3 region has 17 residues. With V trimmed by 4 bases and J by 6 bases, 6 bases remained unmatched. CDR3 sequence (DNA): TGTGCCAGCAGCTCTGGGACTAGCGGGAGGGGGGGCAATGAGCAGTTCTTC. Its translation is CASSSGTSGRGGNEQFF.

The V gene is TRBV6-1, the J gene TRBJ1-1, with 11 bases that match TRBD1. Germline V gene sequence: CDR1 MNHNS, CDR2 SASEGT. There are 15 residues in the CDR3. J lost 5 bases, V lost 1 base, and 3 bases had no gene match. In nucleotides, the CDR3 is TGTGCCAGCAGTGAAGACCGGGACAGGGGGACTGAAGCTTTCTTT. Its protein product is CASSEDRDRGTEAFF.

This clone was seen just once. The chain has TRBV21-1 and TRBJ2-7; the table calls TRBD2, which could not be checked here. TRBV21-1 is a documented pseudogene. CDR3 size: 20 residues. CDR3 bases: TGTGCCAGCACCCCTCCTGTGGGGACTAGCGGGAGGTGTAACACCTACGAGCAGTACTTC. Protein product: CASTPPVGTSGRCNTYEQYF.

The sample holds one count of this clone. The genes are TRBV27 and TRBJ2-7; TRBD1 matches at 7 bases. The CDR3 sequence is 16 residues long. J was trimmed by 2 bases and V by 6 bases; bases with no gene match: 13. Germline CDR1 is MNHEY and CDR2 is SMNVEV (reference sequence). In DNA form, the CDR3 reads TGTGCCAGCAGCCGAAACCGGGACAGCCTCCCCTACGAGCAGTACTTC. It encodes CASSRNRDSLPYEQYF.

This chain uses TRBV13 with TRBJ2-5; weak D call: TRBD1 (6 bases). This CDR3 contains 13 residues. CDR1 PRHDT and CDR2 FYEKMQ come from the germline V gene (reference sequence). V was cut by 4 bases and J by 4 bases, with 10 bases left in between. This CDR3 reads CASSYQGRETQYF. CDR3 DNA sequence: TGTGCCAGCAGCTATCAGGGGCGAGAGACCCAGTACTTC. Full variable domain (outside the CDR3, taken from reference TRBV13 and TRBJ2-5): AAGVIQSPRHLIKEKRETATLKCYPIPRHDTVYWYQQGPGQDPQFLISFYEKMQSDKGSIPDRFSAQQFSDYHSELNMSSLELGDSALYFCASSYQGRETQYFGPGTRLLVL.

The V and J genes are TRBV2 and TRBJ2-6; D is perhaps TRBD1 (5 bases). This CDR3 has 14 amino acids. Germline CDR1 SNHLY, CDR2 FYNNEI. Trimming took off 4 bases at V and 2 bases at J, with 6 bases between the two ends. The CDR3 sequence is CASSARAGANVLTF. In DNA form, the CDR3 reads TGTGCCAGCAGTGCCAGGGCTGGGGCCAACGTCCTGACTTTC.

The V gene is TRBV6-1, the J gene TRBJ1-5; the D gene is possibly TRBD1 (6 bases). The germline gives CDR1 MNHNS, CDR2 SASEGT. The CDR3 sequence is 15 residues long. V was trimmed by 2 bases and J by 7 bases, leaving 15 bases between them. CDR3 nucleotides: TGTGCCAGCAGTGAACAGAAACAGGGATGGCAGCCCCAGCATTTT. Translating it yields CASSEQKQGWQPQHF.

The chain's CDR3 is CASSLQQQAAFF. CDR3 DNA: TGTGCCAGCAGCTTACAACAGCAGGCGGCTTTCTTT. The rearrangement joins TRBV11-2 to TRBJ1-1; D is undetermined. V lost 2 bases, J lost 11 bases, and 12 bases lay in between. CDR3 length: 12 residues. Germline values: CDR1 SGHAT, CDR2 FQNNGV. Supplemented by reference TRBV11-2 and TRBJ1-1, the full variable domain reads EAGVAQSPRYKIIEKRQSVAFWCNPISGHATLYWYQQILGQGPKLLIQFQNNGVVDDSQLPKDRFSAERLKGVDSTLKIQPAKLEDSAVYLCASSLQQQAAFFGQGTRLTVV.

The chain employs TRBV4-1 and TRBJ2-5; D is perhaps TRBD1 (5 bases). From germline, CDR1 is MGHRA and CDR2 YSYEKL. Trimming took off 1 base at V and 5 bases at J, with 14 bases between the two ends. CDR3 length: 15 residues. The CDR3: CASSQVQGSWETQYF. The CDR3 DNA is TGCGCCAGCAGCCAAGTTCAGGGATCATGGGAGACCCAGTACTTC.